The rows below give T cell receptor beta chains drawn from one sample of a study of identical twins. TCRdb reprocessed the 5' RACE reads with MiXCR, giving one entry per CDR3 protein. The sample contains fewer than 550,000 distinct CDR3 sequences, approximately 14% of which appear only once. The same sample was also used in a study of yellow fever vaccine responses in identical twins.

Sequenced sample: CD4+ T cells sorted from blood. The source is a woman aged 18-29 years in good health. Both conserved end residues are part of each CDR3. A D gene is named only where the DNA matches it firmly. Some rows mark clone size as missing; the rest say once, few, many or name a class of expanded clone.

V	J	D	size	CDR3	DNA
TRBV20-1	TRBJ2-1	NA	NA	CSAREGPNEQFF	TGCAGTGCTAGAGAAGGCCCCAATGAGCAGTTCTTC
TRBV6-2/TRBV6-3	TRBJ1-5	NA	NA	CATSHGDQPQHF	TGTGCCACTAGTCATGGGGATCAGCCCCAGCATTTT
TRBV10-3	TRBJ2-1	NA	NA	CAISEPSPGNEQFF	TGTGCCATCAGTGAGCCCTCGCCGGGCAATGAGCAGTTCTTC
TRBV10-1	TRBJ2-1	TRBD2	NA	CASSEGLAGAREQFF	TGCGCCAGCAGTGAGGGGCTAGCGGGAGCAAGGGAGCAGTTCTTC
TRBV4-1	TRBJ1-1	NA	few	CASSQESRVNTEAFF	TGCGCCAGCAGCCAGGAAAGCCGGGTCAACACTGAAGCTTTCTTT
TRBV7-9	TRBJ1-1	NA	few	CASSSRPTGVNTEAFF	TGTGCCAGCAGCTCTAGACCGACAGGCGTGAACACTGAAGCTTTCTTT
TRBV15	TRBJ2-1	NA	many	CATSTRLVGLFGNEQFF	TGTGCCACCAGCACCCGACTAGTTGGGTTGTTTGGCAATGAGCAGTTCTTC
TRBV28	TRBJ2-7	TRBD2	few	CASSPAGASYEQYF	TGTGCCAGCAGTCCAGCGGGAGCGTCCTACGAGCAGTACTTC
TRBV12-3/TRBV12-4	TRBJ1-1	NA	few	CASILGQGNTEAFF	TGTGCCAGCATCTTAGGGCAGGGGAACACTGAAGCTTTCTTT
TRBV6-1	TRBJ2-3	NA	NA	CASRRLVGVTDTQYF	TGTGCCAGCAGACGACTAGTAGGGGTAACAGATACGCAGTATTTT
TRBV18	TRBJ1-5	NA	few	CASSPLSTDQPQHF	TGTGCCAGCTCACCGTTGAGTACAGATCAGCCCCAGCATTTT
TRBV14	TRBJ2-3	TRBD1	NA	CASSQDLGQGYTQYF	TGTGCCAGCAGCCAAGATCTCGGACAGGGTTATACGCAGTATTTT
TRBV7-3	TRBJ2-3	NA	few	CASSLGRTPEYF	TGTGCCAGCAGCTTAGGGCGGACCCCGGAGTATTTT
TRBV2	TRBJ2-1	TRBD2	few	CASSEGGLAVNEQFF	TGTGCCAGCAGTGAAGGGGGACTAGCTGTAAATGAGCAGTTCTTC
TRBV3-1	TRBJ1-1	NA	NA	CASSQDPSWGAENTEAFF	TGTGCCAGCAGCCAAGATCCGAGTTGGGGGGCAGAAAACACTGAAGCTTTCTTT
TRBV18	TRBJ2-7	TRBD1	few	CASTQGQGAYEQYF	TGTGCCAGCACCCAAGGACAGGGCGCCTACGAGCAGTACTTC
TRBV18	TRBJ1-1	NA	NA	CASSPRVEDLNTEAFF	TGTGCCAGCTCACCACGAGTCGAGGACCTGAACACTGAAGCTTTCTTT
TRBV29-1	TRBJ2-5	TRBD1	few	CSVERDRGLKTQYF	TGCAGCGTTGAAAGGGACAGGGGGCTCAAGACCCAGTACTTC
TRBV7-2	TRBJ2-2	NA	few	CASSREQALNTGELFF	TGTGCCAGCAGCCGAGAACAGGCCCTGAACACCGGGGAGCTGTTTTTT